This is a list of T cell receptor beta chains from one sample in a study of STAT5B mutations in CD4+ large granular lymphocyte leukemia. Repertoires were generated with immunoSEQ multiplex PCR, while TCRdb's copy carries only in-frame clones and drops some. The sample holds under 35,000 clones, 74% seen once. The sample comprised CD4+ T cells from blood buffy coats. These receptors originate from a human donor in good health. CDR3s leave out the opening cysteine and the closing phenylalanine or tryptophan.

cdr3_aa: ASSPRSDQPQH
v_call: TRBV7-2
j_call: TRBJ1-5

cdr3_aa: SVEVVSEAF
v_call: TRBV29-1
j_call: TRBJ1-1

cdr3_aa: SVWLAGVQDTQY
v_call: TRBV29-1
j_call: TRBJ2-3

cdr3_aa: ASFEGSRGRNAF
v_call: TRBV11-2
j_call: TRBJ1-1

cdr3_aa: ASSSSDWGNTIY
v_call: TRBV6-5
j_call: TRBJ1-3

cdr3_aa: ASSLDSANKGTQY
v_call: TRBV11-3
j_call: TRBJ2-3

cdr3_aa: ASGPGHEQF
v_call: TRBV7-6
j_call: TRBJ2-1

cdr3_aa: ASSLRRDRYGEQY
v_call: TRBV5-6
j_call: TRBJ2-7

cdr3_aa: AWIPGMTEAF
v_call: TRBV30
j_call: TRBJ1-1

cdr3_aa: ASSFSDSNYGYT
v_call: TRBV5-5
j_call: TRBJ1-2

cdr3_aa: ASSPLSSTGELF
v_call: TRBV9
j_call: TRBJ2-2

cdr3_aa: ASSTPGTGAGETQY
v_call: TRBV19
j_call: TRBJ2-5

cdr3_aa: ASSRNVGATNEKLF
v_call: TRBV11-1
j_call: TRBJ1-4

cdr3_aa: ASREAVGDNEQF
v_call: TRBV2
j_call: TRBJ2-1

cdr3_aa: ASSDRQGLNTEAF
v_call: TRBV5-1
j_call: TRBJ1-1

cdr3_aa: ASSPDRGRGYT
v_call: TRBV5-5
j_call: TRBJ1-2

cdr3_aa: ASRGVGQPGWKLF
v_call: TRBV5-8
j_call: TRBJ1-4

cdr3_aa: ASSPQESPYEQY
v_call: TRBV27
j_call: TRBJ2-7

cdr3_aa: SVGAALETQY
v_call: TRBV29-1
j_call: TRBJ2-5

cdr3_aa: ASSPRAGAGEQY
v_call: TRBV9
j_call: TRBJ2-7

cdr3_aa: ASSVDHRGFLY
v_call: TRBV9
j_call: TRBJ2-5

cdr3_aa: ASSTSSGNTIY
v_call: TRBV7-9
j_call: TRBJ1-3

cdr3_aa: SVEVGGSTDTQY
v_call: TRBV29-1
j_call: TRBJ2-3

cdr3_aa: ASSHNRGADTQY
v_call: TRBV4-1
j_call: TRBJ2-3

cdr3_aa: ASSLELLAGADTQY
v_call: TRBV5-6
j_call: TRBJ2-3

cdr3_aa: ASSSTILNSYEQY
v_call: TRBV6-6
j_call: TRBJ2-7

cdr3_aa: ASSALGIGYGYT
v_call: TRBV28
j_call: TRBJ1-2

cdr3_aa: ATSRDQQGAGNTIY
v_call: TRBV15
j_call: TRBJ1-3

cdr3_aa: ASSLPNGSGD
v_call: TRBV7-9
j_call: TRBJ2-7

cdr3_aa: ASSLESNQPQH
v_call: TRBV11-2
j_call: TRBJ1-5

cdr3_aa: ASSYSGEAF
v_call: TRBV7-9
j_call: TRBJ1-1

cdr3_aa: ASSWSAVYEQY
v_call: TRBV11-3
j_call: TRBJ2-7

cdr3_aa: ASSPQGEGTQY
v_call: TRBV5-1
j_call: TRBJ2-3

cdr3_aa: ASSSGQSYEQY
v_call: TRBV28
j_call: TRBJ2-7

cdr3_aa: AISESAAVRREKLF
v_call: TRBV10-3
j_call: TRBJ1-4

cdr3_aa: ASSPPGGDEQF
v_call: TRBV11-3
j_call: TRBJ2-1

cdr3_aa: ASSLLGGMSNQPQH
v_call: TRBV7-2
j_call: TRBJ1-5

cdr3_aa: ASSPGRNTEAF
v_call: TRBV7-2
j_call: TRBJ1-1

cdr3_aa: ASSLSLPLQETQY
v_call: TRBV5-1
j_call: TRBJ2-5

cdr3_aa: SVESGISGELF
v_call: TRBV29-1
j_call: TRBJ2-2

cdr3_aa: ATSRDVLGAPGTGVRETQY
v_call: TRBV15
j_call: TRBJ2-5

cdr3_aa: ASSVTGGGYT
v_call: TRBV13
j_call: TRBJ1-2

cdr3_aa: ASSSRQGRIGELF
v_call: TRBV7-2
j_call: TRBJ2-2

cdr3_aa: ASSLGQGPSYSGNTIY
v_call: TRBV9
j_call: TRBJ1-3

cdr3_aa: ASREGPGETQY
v_call: TRBV7-9
j_call: TRBJ2-5

cdr3_aa: ASSPQPQQGKGYT
v_call: TRBV11-2
j_call: TRBJ1-2

cdr3_aa: ASSLKAGVNTGELF
v_call: TRBV7-6
j_call: TRBJ2-2

cdr3_aa: ASSLQLGMNTEAF
v_call: TRBV7-9
j_call: TRBJ1-1

cdr3_aa: ASSHPGRISGNTIY
v_call: TRBV4-1
j_call: TRBJ1-3

cdr3_aa: ASSINGAYEQY
v_call: TRBV19
j_call: TRBJ2-7

cdr3_aa: ASGTGAREQF
v_call: TRBV19
j_call: TRBJ2-1

cdr3_aa: ASMGGLAETYNEQF
v_call: TRBV19
j_call: TRBJ2-1

cdr3_aa: ASSSGTGAYEQY
v_call: TRBV7-2
j_call: TRBJ2-7

cdr3_aa: ASSLLSERAF
v_call: TRBV7-2
j_call: TRBJ1-1

cdr3_aa: ASSDRGTANTEAF
v_call: TRBV6-5
j_call: TRBJ1-1

cdr3_aa: ASSWKPGSGAPLH
v_call: TRBV7-6
j_call: TRBJ1-6

cdr3_aa: ASSVGGGSGQETQY
v_call: TRBV9
j_call: TRBJ2-5

cdr3_aa: ASSRRNRDSED
v_call: TRBV5-6
j_call: TRBJ2-7

cdr3_aa: ASSEVMWQPQH
v_call: TRBV6-1
j_call: TRBJ1-5